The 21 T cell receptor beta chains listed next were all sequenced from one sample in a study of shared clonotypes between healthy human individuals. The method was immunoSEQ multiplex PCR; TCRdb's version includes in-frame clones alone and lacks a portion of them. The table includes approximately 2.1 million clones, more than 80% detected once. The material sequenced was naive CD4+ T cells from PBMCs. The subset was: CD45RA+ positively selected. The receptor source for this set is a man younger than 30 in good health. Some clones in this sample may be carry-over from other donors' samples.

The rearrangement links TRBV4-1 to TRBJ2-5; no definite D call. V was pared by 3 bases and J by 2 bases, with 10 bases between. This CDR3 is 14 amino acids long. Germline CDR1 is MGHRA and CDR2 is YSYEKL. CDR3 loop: CASSQRGSQETQYF. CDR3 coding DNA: TGCGCCAGCAGCCAGCGAGGCTCTCAAGAGACCCAGTACTTC.

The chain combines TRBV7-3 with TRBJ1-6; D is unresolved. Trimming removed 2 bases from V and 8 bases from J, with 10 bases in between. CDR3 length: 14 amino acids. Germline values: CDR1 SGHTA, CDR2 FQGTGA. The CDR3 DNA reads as TGTGCCAGCAGCTTAGGTCTCTCTCATTCACCCCTCCACTTT. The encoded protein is CASSLGLSHSPLHF.

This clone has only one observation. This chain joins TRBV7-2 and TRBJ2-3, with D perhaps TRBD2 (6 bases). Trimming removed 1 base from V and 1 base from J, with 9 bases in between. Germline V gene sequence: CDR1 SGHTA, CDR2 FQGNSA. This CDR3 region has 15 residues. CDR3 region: CASSLGRAGTDTQYF. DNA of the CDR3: TGTGCCAGCAGCTTAGGGAGGGCGGGCACAGATACGCAGTATTTT.

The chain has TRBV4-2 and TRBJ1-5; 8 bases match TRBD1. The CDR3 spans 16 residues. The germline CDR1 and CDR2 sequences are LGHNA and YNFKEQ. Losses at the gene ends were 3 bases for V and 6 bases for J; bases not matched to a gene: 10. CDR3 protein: CASSQMVTGGSQPQHF. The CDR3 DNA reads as TGTGCCAGCAGCCAGATGGTCACAGGGGGTTCTCAGCCCCAGCATTTT.

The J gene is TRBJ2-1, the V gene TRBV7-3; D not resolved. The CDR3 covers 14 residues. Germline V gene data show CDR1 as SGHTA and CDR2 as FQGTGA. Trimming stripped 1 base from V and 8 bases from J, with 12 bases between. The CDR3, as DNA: TGTGCCAGCAGCTTAAACCTAGATAACGATGAGCAGTTCTTC. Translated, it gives CASSLNLDNDEQFF. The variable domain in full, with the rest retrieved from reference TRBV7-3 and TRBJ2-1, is GAGVSQTPSNKVTEKGKYVELRCDPISGHTALYWYRQSLGQGPEFLIYFQGTGAADDSGLPNDRFFAVRPEGSVSTLKIQRTERGDSAVYLCASSLNLDNDEQFFGPGTRLTVL.

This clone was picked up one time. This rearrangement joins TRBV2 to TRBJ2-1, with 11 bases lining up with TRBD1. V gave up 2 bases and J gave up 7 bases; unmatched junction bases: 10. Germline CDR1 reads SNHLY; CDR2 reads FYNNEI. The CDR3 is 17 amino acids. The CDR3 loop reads CASSERTGGRGANEQFF. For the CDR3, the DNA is TGTGCCAGCAGTGAACGGACAGGGGGCCGCGGCGCGAATGAGCAGTTCTTC.

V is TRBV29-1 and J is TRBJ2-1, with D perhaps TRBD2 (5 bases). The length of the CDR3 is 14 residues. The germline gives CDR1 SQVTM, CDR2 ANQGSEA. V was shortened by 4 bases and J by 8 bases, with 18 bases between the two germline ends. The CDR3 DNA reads TGCAGCGTTGTACCCGGACTTCATACGGATGAGCAGTTCTTC. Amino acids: CSVVPGLHTDEQFF.

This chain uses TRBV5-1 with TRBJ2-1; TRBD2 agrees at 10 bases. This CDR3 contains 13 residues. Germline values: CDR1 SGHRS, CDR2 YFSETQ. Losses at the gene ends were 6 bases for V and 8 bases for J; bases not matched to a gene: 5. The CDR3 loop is CASNPGTSDEQFF. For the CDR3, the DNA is TGCGCCAGCAACCCCGGGACTAGCGATGAGCAGTTCTTC.

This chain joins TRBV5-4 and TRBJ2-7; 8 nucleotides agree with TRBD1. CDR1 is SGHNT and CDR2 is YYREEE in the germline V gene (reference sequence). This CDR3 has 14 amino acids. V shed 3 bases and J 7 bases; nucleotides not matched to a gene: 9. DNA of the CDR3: TGTGCCAGCAGCTCGAATCAGGGGGCTCGGGAGCAGTACTTC. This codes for CASSSNQGAREQYF.

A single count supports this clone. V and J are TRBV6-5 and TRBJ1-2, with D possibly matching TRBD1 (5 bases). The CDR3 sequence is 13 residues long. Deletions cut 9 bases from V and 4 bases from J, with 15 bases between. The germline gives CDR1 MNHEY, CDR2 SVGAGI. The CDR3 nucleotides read TGTGCCAGTAAACGGGACTCTTTCTATGGCTACACCTTC. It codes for CASKRDSFYGYTF.

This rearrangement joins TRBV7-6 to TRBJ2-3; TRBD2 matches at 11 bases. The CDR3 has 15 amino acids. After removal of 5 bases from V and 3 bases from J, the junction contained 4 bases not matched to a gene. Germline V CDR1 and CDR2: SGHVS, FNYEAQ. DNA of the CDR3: TGTGCCAGCAGCCGTGTAGCGGGAGGGACAGATACGCAGTATTTT. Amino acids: CASSRVAGGTDTQYF.

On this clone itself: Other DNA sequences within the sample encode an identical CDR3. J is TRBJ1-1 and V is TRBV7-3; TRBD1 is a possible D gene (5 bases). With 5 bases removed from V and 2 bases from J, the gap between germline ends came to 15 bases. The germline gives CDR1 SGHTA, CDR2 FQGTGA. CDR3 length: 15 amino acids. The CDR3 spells CASSLNRGINTEAFF. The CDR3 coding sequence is TGTGCCAGCAGCCTCAATCGGGGGATTAACACTGAAGCTTTCTTT.

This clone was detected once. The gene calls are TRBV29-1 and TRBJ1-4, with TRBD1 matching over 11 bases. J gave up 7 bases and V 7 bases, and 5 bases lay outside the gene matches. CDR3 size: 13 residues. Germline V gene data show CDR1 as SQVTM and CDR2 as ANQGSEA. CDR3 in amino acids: CSALGTGGEKLFF. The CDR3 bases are TGCAGCGCCCTCGGGACAGGGGGTGAAAAACTGTTTTTT. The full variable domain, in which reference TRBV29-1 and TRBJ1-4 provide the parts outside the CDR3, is SAVISQKPSRDICQRGTSLTIQCQVDSQVTMMFWYRQQPGQSLTLIATANQGSEATYESGFVIDKFPISRPNLTFSTLTVSNMSPEDSSIYLCSALGTGGEKLFFGSGTQLSVL.

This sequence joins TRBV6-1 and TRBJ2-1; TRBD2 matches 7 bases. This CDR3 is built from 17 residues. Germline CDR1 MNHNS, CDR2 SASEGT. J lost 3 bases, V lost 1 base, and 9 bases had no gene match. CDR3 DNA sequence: TGTGCCAGCAGTGAAGAAGCGGCTAGCGGTCTCTACAATGAGCAGTTCTTC. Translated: CASSEEAASGLYNEQFF.

CDR3 loop: CASSGTSTRTYEQYF. DNA for the CDR3: TGTGCCAGCAGCGGAACTAGTACCCGAACCTACGAGCAGTACTTC. The chain combines TRBV6-1 with TRBJ2-7; D possibly corresponds to TRBD2 (5 bases). There are 15 residues in the CDR3. Germline V gene sequence: CDR1 MNHNS, CDR2 SASEGT. The ends were cut back, 6 bases at V and 2 bases at J, with 17 bases in the middle.

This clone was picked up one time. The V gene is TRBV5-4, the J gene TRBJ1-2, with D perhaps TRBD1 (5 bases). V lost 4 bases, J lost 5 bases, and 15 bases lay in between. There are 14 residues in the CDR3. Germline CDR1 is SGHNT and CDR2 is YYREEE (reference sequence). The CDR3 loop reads CASSDAQGGYGYTF. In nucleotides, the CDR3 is TGTGCCAGCAGCGACGCGCAGGGCGGATATGGCTACACCTTC.

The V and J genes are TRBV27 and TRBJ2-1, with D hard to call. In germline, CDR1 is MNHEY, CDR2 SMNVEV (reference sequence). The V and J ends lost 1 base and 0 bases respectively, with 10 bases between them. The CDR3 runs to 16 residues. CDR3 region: CASSLLAISSYNEQFF. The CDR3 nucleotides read TGTGCCAGCAGTTTATTAGCCATTAGCTCCTACAATGAGCAGTTCTTC.

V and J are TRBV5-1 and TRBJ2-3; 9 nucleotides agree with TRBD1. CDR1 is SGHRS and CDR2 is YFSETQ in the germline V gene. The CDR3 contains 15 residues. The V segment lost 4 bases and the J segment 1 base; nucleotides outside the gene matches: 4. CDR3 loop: CASSGWTGGTDTQYF. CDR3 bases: TGCGCCAGCAGCGGATGGACAGGGGGCACAGATACGCAGTATTTT.

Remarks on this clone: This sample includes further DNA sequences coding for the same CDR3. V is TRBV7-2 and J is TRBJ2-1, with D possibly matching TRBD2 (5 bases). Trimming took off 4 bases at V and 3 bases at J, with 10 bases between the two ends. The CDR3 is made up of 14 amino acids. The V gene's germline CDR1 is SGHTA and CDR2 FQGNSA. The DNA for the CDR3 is TGTGCCAGCAGCTCGGGAACCAGCTACAATGAGCAGTTCTTC. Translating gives CASSSGTSYNEQFF.

CDR3: CASSENEGAWGYTF. The CDR3 DNA reads TGTGCCAGCAGTGAAAATGAGGGAGCTTGGGGCTACACCTTC. The chain uses TRBV6-1 and TRBJ1-2; D call uncertain. The V end was cut by 2 bases, the J end by 8 bases, with 15 bases between. This CDR3 has 14 residues. Germline values: CDR1 MNHNS, CDR2 SASEGT.

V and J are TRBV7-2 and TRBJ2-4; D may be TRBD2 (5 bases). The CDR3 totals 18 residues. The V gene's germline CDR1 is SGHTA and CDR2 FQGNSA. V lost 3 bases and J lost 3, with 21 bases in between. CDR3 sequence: CASSFYITSSGVKNIQYF. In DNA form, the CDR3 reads TGTGCCAGCAGCTTCTACATAACTAGTTCCGGGGTCAAAAACATTCAGTACTTC.